The rows below give T cell receptor beta chains drawn from one sample of a study of neurological immune-mediated disorders. MiXCR, applied by TCRdb to the 5' RACE reads, yields one record per CDR3 protein. The sample records about 59,000 distinct CDR3 sequences, less than 25% being singletons. The sequenced sample consisted of PBMCs. Receptor source: a man aged 55 to 70 with HTLV-1-associated myelopathy (HAM/TSP). CDR3s include the opening cysteine and the closing phenylalanine or tryptophan. The D gene is left open where the match is weak. Size is stated for part of the rows, as once, few or many counts, or as a class when the clone is expanded.

>TRBD1|TRBJ1-6|TRBV11-2|many
CASSRGTGGRNSPLHF
TGTGCCAGCAGCAGAGGGACAGGGGGCCGTAATTCACCCCTCCACTTT
>NA|TRBJ2-1|TRBV9|many
CASSVGEDEQFF
TGTGCCAGCAGCGTTGGAGAAGATGAGCAGTTCTTC
>TRBD1|TRBJ2-2|TRBV20-1|many
CSARDRGNTGELFF
TGCAGTGCTCGTGACAGGGGTAACACCGGGGAGCTGTTTTTT
>NA|TRBJ2-1|TRBV10-2|many
CASSRLRDNNEQFF
TGCGCCAGCAGTAGACTAAGAGATAACAATGAGCAGTTCTTC
>NA|TRBJ2-7|TRBV11-2|many
CASSPPGTTQGYEQYF
TGTGCCAGCAGCCCTCCGGGAACCACCCAGGGTTACGAGCAGTACTTC
>NA|TRBJ2-5|TRBV3-1|few
CASSQDGGSETQYF
TGTGCCAGCAGCCAAGATGGGGGCTCAGAGACCCAGTACTTC
>TRBD2|TRBJ2-5|TRBV20-1|NA
CSAREGTSGQETQYF
TGCAGTGCTAGGGAGGGGACTAGCGGGCAAGAGACCCAGTACTTC
>NA|TRBJ2-1|TRBV14|NA
CASSAGFGEQFF
TGTGCCAGCAGTGCGGGTTTCGGTGAGCAGTTCTTC
>NA|TRBJ2-7|TRBV6-5|many
CASSYDGGYEQYF
TGTGCCAGCAGTTACGACGGCGGGTACGAGCAGTACTTC
>TRBD1|TRBJ2-2|TRBV12-3/TRBV12-4|many
CASSLSGGVGELFF
TGTGCCAGCAGTTTATCAGGGGGTGTCGGGGAGCTGTTTTTT
>NA|TRBJ2-5|TRBV7-2|many
CASSSMGGGRETQYF
TGTGCCAGCAGCTCGATGGGGGGGGGCCGGGAGACCCAGTACTTC
>TRBD2|TRBJ2-7|TRBV19|many
CASSPLLAGVYEQYF
TGTGCCAGTAGTCCACTACTAGCGGGAGTCTACGAGCAGTACTTC
>NA|TRBJ1-6|TRBV10-3|many
CAISESDRDYKSPLHF
TGTGCCATCAGTGAGTCGGACCGGGATTATAAGTCACCCCTCCACTTT
>TRBD1|TRBJ1-6|TRBV12-3/TRBV12-4|many
CASRRTGVTNSPLHF
TGTGCCAGCAGACGGACAGGGGTAACCAATTCACCCCTCCACTTT
>TRBD2|TRBJ2-7|TRBV12-3/TRBV12-4|many
CASSPPGGDEQYF
TGTGCCAGCAGTCCACCGGGAGGTGACGAGCAGTACTTC
>TRBD2|TRBJ2-5|TRBV5-6|many
CASSWTSGVSGQETQYF
TGTGCCAGCAGCTGGACTAGCGGGGTCAGCGGCCAAGAGACCCAGTACTTC
>NA|TRBJ1-1|TRBV5-1|many
CASSLGGLGSEAFF
TGCGCCAGCAGCTTGGGTGGCCTCGGGTCTGAAGCTTTCTTT
>TRBD1|TRBJ2-2|TRBV11-2|NA
CASSLLGMQDRGHRELFF
TGTGCCAGCAGCTTACTGGGGATGCAGGACAGGGGACACCGGGAGCTGTTTTTT
>TRBD2|TRBJ2-5|TRBV4-1|many
CASSQDPPGAGGETQYF
TGCGCCAGCAGCCAAGATCCCCCAGGTGCGGGAGGCGAGACCCAGTACTTC
>TRBD2|TRBJ2-1|TRBV6-1|few
CATKPLAGVTLSYNEQFF
TGTGCCACCAAACCTCTAGCGGGAGTCACACTCTCCTACAATGAGCAGTTCTTC
>NA|TRBJ1-4|TRBV5-1|NA
CASSLTGTEKLFF
TGCGCCAGCAGCTTAACAGGGACTGAAAAACTGTTTTTT
>NA|TRBJ2-3|TRBV5-1|many
CASSLDRVDTQYF
TGCGCCAGCAGCTTGGACAGGGTAGATACGCAGTATTTT
>NA|TRBJ1-3|TRBV9|many
CASSEGPRSSGNTIYF
TGTGCCAGCAGCGAGGGACCCCGGTCTTCGGGAAACACCATATATTTT
>NA|TRBJ2-5|TRBV29-1|many
CSVEGGQLYQETQYF
TGCAGCGTTGAAGGGGGGCAACTGTACCAAGAGACCCAGTACTTC
>NA|TRBJ2-1|TRBV29-1|NA
CSVLAGGPNEKFF
TGCAGCGTCCTAGCTGGAGGGCCCAATGAGAAGTTCTTC
>NA|TRBJ2-3|TRBV25-1|many
CASSAFSLTDTQYF
TGTGCCAGCAGTGCGTTTAGCCTCACAGATACGCAGTATTTT
>NA|TRBJ1-5|TRBV20-1|many
CSARDSRISNQPQHF
TGCAGTGCTAGAGATTCTAGGATTAGCAATCAGCCCCAGCATTTT
>NA|TRBJ1-3|TRBV7-8|many
CASSLVAGSGNTIYF
TGTGCCAGCAGCTTAGTCGCCGGCTCTGGAAACACCATATATTTT
>NA|TRBJ2-7|TRBV30|many
CAWSEIGLSAQYF
TGTGCCTGGAGTGAAATCGGGCTGAGCGCGCAGTACTTC
>TRBD1|TRBJ1-2|TRBV12-3/TRBV12-4|NA
CASSAGQEFYGYTF
TGTGCCAGCAGTGCGGGACAGGAGTTCTATGGCTACACCTTC
>NA|TRBJ2-7|TRBV2|medium-sized
CASKKETAYEQYF
TGTGCCAGCAAGAAGGAGACAGCCTACGAGCAGTACTTC
>TRBD1|TRBJ2-7|TRBV20-1|NA
CSARDYDRGRGEKYF
TGCAGTGCTAGAGATTACGACAGGGGAAGAGGGGAGAAGTACTTC
>NA|TRBJ2-7|TRBV28|many
CASSTENPPSYEQYF
TGTGCCAGCAGCACTGAGAACCCCCCCTCCTACGAGCAGTACTTC
>NA|TRBJ1-3|TRBV12-3/TRBV12-4|many
CASENAELTSGNTIYF
TGTGCCAGCGAAAATGCAGAGCTTACGTCTGGAAACACCATATATTTT
>NA|TRBJ2-3|TRBV7-8|once
CASSPWRGVTDTQYF
TGTGCCAGCAGCCCTTGGCGAGGGGTTACAGATACGCAGTATTTT
>TRBD1|TRBJ1-6|TRBV7-8|many
CASSIQGNSPLHF
TGTGCCAGCAGCATACAGGGGAATTCACCCCTCCACTTT
>NA|TRBJ2-3|TRBV29-1|many
CSVEPALPGPDTQYF
TGCAGCGTTGAGCCTGCCCTCCCCGGGCCAGATACGCAGTATTTT
>NA|TRBJ2-6|TRBV6-5|NA
CASSKIGVSGANVLTF
TGTGCCAGCAGTAAGATCGGGGTCTCTGGGGCCAACGTCCTGACTTTC
>NA|TRBJ2-1|TRBV28|NA
CASSPSGKYNEQFF
TGTGCCAGCAGTCCCTCCGGGAAATACAATGAGCAGTTCTTC
>NA|TRBJ2-7|TRBV12-3/TRBV12-4|many
CASSRGTTYEQYF
TGTGCCAGCAGCCGGGGGACCACCTACGAGCAGTACTTC
>NA|TRBJ2-1|TRBV7-2|many
CASSAFNNEQFF
TGTGCCAGCAGCGCCTTCAACAATGAGCAGTTCTTC
>NA|TRBJ2-5|TRBV24-1|many
CATSGWDSGTEETQYF
TGTGCCACCAGTGGTTGGGACAGCGGGACCGAGGAGACCCAGTACTTC
>TRBD2|TRBJ2-1|TRBV5-1|many
CASSLVTSGYNEQFF
TGCGCCAGCAGCTTGGTTACTAGCGGCTACAATGAGCAGTTCTTC
>NA|TRBJ1-5|TRBV12-3/TRBV12-4|NA
CASSLSLNQPQHF
TGTGCCAGCAGTTTATCCCTCAATCAGCCCCAGCATTTT
>NA|TRBJ2-3|TRBV5-1|many
CASSLLGSRTDTQYF
TGCGCCAGCAGCTTGCTAGGGTCCCGGACAGATACGCAGTATTTT
>NA|TRBJ1-1|TRBV27|many
CASSAGRVNTEAFF
TGTGCCAGCAGTGCGGGACGGGTGAACACTGAAGCTTTCTTT
>TRBD2|TRBJ2-3|TRBV20-1|NA
CSARDPPREVGDTQYF
TGCAGTGCTAGAGATCCTCCGCGGGAGGTCGGCGATACGCAGTATTTT
>NA|TRBJ2-5|TRBV3-1|NA
CASSQDDQGETQYF
TGTGCCAGCAGCCAAGATGATCAGGGAGAGACCCAGTACTTC
>NA|TRBJ2-7|TRBV27|many
CASSLSLVSEQYF
TGTGCCAGCAGTTTAAGTCTAGTTTCCGAGCAGTACTTC
>NA|TRBJ1-5|TRBV25-1|many
CASSETGSNQPQHF
TGTGCCAGCAGTGAAACAGGGAGCAATCAGCCCCAGCATTTT
>NA|TRBJ2-5|TRBV5-1|many
CASSLEGGLWKTQYF
TGCGCCAGCAGCTTGGAGGGCGGTCTATGGAAGACCCAGTACTTC
>TRBD1|TRBJ1-4|TRBV28|many
CASSPTRRGLANEKLFF
TGTGCCAGCAGTCCCACAAGGAGGGGGCTGGCTAATGAAAAACTGTTTTTT
>NA|TRBJ2-7|TRBV12-3/TRBV12-4|many
CASMVYGFHDEQYF
TGTGCCAGCATGGTGTACGGGTTCCACGACGAGCAGTACTTC
>NA|TRBJ1-1|TRBV10-2|many
CASSGRPSAYRANTEAFF
TGCGCCAGCAGTGGCAGACCGTCAGCATACAGAGCCAACACTGAAGCTTTCTTT
>NA|TRBJ2-7|TRBV7-9|NA
CASSLEVGYEQYF
TGTGCCAGCAGCTTAGAGGTGGGTTACGAGCAGTACTTC